The clone carrying this T cell receptor (beta chain) was picked up a small number of times. Time point specified: patch test 1, 2 weeks after DPC sensitization. As for treatment: therapeutic diphenylcyclopropenone sensitization with weekly scalp DPC. Each CDR3 protein gets one entry after TCRdb re-called the RACE reads with MiXCR. The table shows around 190,000 distinct CDR3 sequences, with more than 20% occurring only once. This sample is part of a study of human T cells and chemical hapten exposure. The sample was whole blood, taken in connection with sensitization to the hapten diphenylcyclopropenone (DPC). The clonotype comes from a woman between 50 and 59 years old with alopecia areata. Some clones in this sample may be carry-over from other donors' samples.

CDR3 nucleotides: TGCAGTGCTAGATCGGGACAGGGGGTCTACGAGCAGTACTTC. Amino acid sequence: CSARSGQGVYEQYF. The chain carries TRBV20-1 and TRBJ2-7, with TRBD1 matching 11 bases. This CDR3 has 14 amino acids. CDR1 and CDR2 (germline): DFQATT, SNEGSKA (reference sequence). V gave up 2 bases and J gave up 3 bases; unmatched junction bases: 3.